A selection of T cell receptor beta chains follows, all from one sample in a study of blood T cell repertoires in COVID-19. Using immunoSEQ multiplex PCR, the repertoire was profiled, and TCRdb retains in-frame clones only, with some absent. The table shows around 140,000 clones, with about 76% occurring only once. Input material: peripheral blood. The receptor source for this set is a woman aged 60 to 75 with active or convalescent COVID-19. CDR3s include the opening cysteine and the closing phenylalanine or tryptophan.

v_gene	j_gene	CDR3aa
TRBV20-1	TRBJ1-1	CSARDSPEAFF
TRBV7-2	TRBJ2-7	CASSASSVATYEQYF
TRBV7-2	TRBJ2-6	CASSLAGGASGANVLTF
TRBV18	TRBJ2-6	CASSPPRVPSSGANVLTF
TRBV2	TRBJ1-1	CASTTGQRNTEAFF
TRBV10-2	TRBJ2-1	CASTRDRYNEQFF
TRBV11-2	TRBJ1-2	CASSRGQGGYGYTF
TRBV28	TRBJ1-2	CASSRPGTGLSGYTF
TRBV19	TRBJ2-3	CASSISGQGSTDTQYF
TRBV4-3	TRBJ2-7	CASSQAFSGATYEQYF